This T cell receptor (beta chain) was documented in a study of CD8+ T cells in alopecia areata. Study-wide points: Across lesional scalp, and particularly alopecia totalis/universalis, clonality surpassed that of normal scalp.

Losses at the gene ends were 2 bases for V and 5 bases for J; bases not matched to a gene: 4. Per the germline V gene, CDR1 is SGHRS and CDR2 is YFSETQ. The CDR3 is 16 amino acids. Peripheral blood and lesional scalp punch biopsies came from alopecia areata patients. As to this clone: What it recognizes is unknown.

Extracted RNA was reverse transcribed into cDNA, the sequencing template. Produced via immunoSEQ multiplex PCR; TCRdb's table is partial and in-frame only. Of some 19,000 clones listed, under 75% are singletons. The receptor was isolated from a human donor with alopecia areata. The source was skin, collected at week 0. The chain employs TRBV5-1 and TRBJ2-5; TRBD2 matches 15 bases. CDR3 sequence: CASSLAGTSGGETQYF. The DNA of the CDR3 is TGCGCCAGCAGCTTAGCCGGGACTAGCGGGGGGGAGACCCAGTACTTC.